This TCR beta chain stems from a study of regulatory T cells in long-lasting Graves disease. Background on the study: Persistent cases took antithyroid drugs over 5 years and stayed TSH receptor antibody positive.

As to time point: persistent/refractory GD, antithyroid drugs over 5 years with positive TRAb. The authors made the TCR library using RNA they extracted from PBMCs. Collection of peripheral blood (approximately 9 milliliters) was done using EDTA tubes. Sequencing libraries for TCR beta were prepared with iRepertoire HTBI primers and Arm-PCR of CDR3 regions. TCRdb passed the multiplex PCR reads through MiXCR, listing each CDR3 protein once. The table shows roughly 450,000 distinct CDR3 sequences, with under 25% occurring only once. The ends lost 6 bases at V and 1 base at J; junction bases unmatched: 11. The germline CDR1 and CDR2 sequences are MDHEN and SYDVKM. The CDR3 spans 18 residues.

The clonotype comes from a female donor with Graves disease. The rearrangement links TRBV28 to TRBJ2-1, with 11 positions matching TRBD2. The sample in question was peripheral blood mononuclear cells (PBMCs), obtained when the disease was refractory, from a patient treated with antithyroid drugs. The CDR3 here is CASRLGWTSGLSYNEQFF. In DNA, the CDR3 is TGTGCCAGCAGACTCGGGTGGACTAGCGGGTTATCCTACAATGAGCAGTTCTTC.